Below, 32 T cell receptor beta chains from the same sample are listed, as sequenced in a study of blood T cell repertoires in COVID-19. The repertoire was sequenced with immunoSEQ multiplex PCR; TCRdb's copy has only in-frame clones and lacks some. The sample yields fewer than 350,000 clones, about 89% seen once. The specimen sequenced was peripheral blood. These TCRs come from a man aged 35 to 55 with acute or convalescent COVID-19.

DNA for the CDR3: TGTGCCAGCAGCCATAAAACAGGGGGTTACAATGAGCAGTTCTTC. Translating gives CASSHKTGGYNEQFF. The chain carries TRBV7-2 and TRBJ2-1; 8 bases line up with TRBD1. The junction had 7 bases not matched to a gene; V was cut back by 5 bases and J by 4 bases. The CDR3 runs to 15 residues. Germline V gene sequence: CDR1 SGHTA, CDR2 FQGNSA.

This clone was picked up one time. This chain links TRBV14 with TRBJ1-3, with a weak D call TRBD1 (6 bases). The CDR3 has 13 amino acids. The ends were cut back, 4 bases at V and 5 bases at J, with 9 bases in the middle. Germline assignment: CDR1 SGHDN and CDR2 FVKESK. CDR3: CASSLGQRNTIYF. The CDR3 DNA reads as TGTGCCAGCAGCCTCGGACAGCGAAACACCATATATTTT.

This rearrangement joins TRBV5-1 to TRBJ1-4; the D gene is possibly TRBD1 (6 bases). The length of the CDR3 is 16 residues. Trimming took 0 bases from V and 11 from J, leaving 20 bases between them. Germline CDR1 SGHRS, CDR2 YFSETQ. This CDR3 is CASSLVGGGQFGKLFF. The CDR3 nucleotides are TGCGCCAGCAGCTTGGTCGGCGGGGGGCAATTTGGGAAACTGTTTTTT.

The gene calls are TRBV28 and TRBJ1-6; D ambiguous. Between the trimmed V and J ends, which lost 5 bases and 5 bases, there was a span of 19 bases. The CDR3 totals 17 residues. Per germline, CDR1 MDHEN and CDR2 SYDVKM. CDR3 in amino acids: CASSLVTGSLNNSPLHF. CDR3 in DNA: TGTGCCAGCAGTCTCGTAACGGGGTCCCTGAATAATTCACCCCTCCACTTT.

V and J are TRBV5-6 and TRBJ1-2; TRBD1 agrees at 9 bases. The CDR3 covers 14 residues. With 1 base clipped from V and 5 bases from J, the junction kept 3 bases outside the gene matches. Per the germline V gene, CDR1 is SGHDT and CDR2 is YYEEEE. The CDR3 reads CASSLSGQGYGYTF. The CDR3 DNA follows: TGTGCCAGCAGCTTGTCGGGACAGGGATATGGCTACACCTTC. Full variable domain (remainder filled in from reference TRBV5-6 and TRBJ1-2): DAGVTQSPTHLIKTRGQQVTLRCSPKSGHDTVSWYQQALGQGPQFIFQYYEEEERQRGNFPDRFSGHQFPNYSSELNVNALLLGDSALYLCASSLSGQGYGYTFGSGTRLTVV.

Details on this clone: Different DNA sequences within this sample yield the same CDR3. The genes are TRBV6-5 and TRBJ1-5, with 7 bases that match TRBD1. The length of the CDR3 is 13 residues. Germline values: CDR1 MNHEY, CDR2 SVGAGI. J lost 5 bases, V lost 6 bases, and 4 bases had no gene match. Written as DNA, the CDR3 is TGTGCCAGCAGCAAAACAGGGGATCAGCCCCAGCATTTT. Protein product: CASSKTGDQPQHF.

The chain carries TRBV7-9 and TRBJ1-2; no clear D. There are 15 residues in the CDR3. The V end was cut by 7 bases, the J end by 5 bases, with 20 bases between. Germline CDR1 reads SEHNR; CDR2 reads FQNEAQ (reference sequence). This CDR3 is CASTRGDSGDYGYTF. The CDR3 bases are TGTGCCAGCACCCGGGGAGACTCCGGTGATTATGGCTACACCTTC.

The rearrangement joins TRBV6-1 to TRBJ2-7, with 8 positions matching TRBD1. After removal of 3 bases from V and 3 bases from J, the junction contained 4 bases not matched to a gene. Germline assignment: CDR1 MNHNS and CDR2 SASEGT. The CDR3 sequence is 14 residues long. As DNA, the CDR3 is TGTGCCAGCAGTGACAGGGGGCCTTTCTACGAGCAGTACTTC. Residues: CASSDRGPFYEQYF.

The rearrangement uses TRBV3-1 (or the pseudogene TRBV3-2) and TRBJ2-2; the match to TRBD2 covers 7 bases. With 4 bases clipped from V and 0 bases from J, the junction kept 5 bases outside the gene matches. CDR1 LGHDT and CDR2 YNNKEL come from the germline V gene (reference sequence). The CDR3 is 16 residues long. Here the CDR3 DNA reads TGTGCCAGCAGCCCTAGAGCGGGGTCGAACACCGGGGAGCTGTTTTTT. It codes for CASSPRAGSNTGELFF.

The V call is TRBV29-1, the J call TRBJ1-2, with a weak D call TRBD1 (5 bases). This CDR3 is 13 amino acids long. Per the germline V gene, CDR1 is SQVTM and CDR2 is ANQGSEA. V was trimmed by 6 bases and J by 4 bases, leaving 15 bases between them. This CDR3 is CSVSARGSYGYTF. The CDR3 DNA follows: TGCAGCGTCTCAGCTCGGGGGAGCTATGGCTACACCTTC. The variable domain in full, with the rest retrieved from reference TRBV29-1 and TRBJ1-2, is SAVISQKPSRDICQRGTSLTIQCQVDSQVTMMFWYRQQPGQSLTLIATANQGSEATYESGFVIDKFPISRPNLTFSTLTVSNMSPEDSSIYLCSVSARGSYGYTFGSGTRLTVV.

This chain connects TRBV3-1 (or the pseudogene TRBV3-2) to TRBJ2-1; a weak D match, TRBD1 (5 bases). Trimming removed 4 bases from V and 2 bases from J, with 18 bases in between. CDR1 is LGHDT, CDR2 YNNKEL, per germline (reference sequence). The CDR3 extends over 17 amino acids. The CDR3 DNA is TGTGCCAGCAGCCCCAGGGCCCTGACGGGCCCCTACAATGAGCAGTTCTTC. Residues: CASSPRALTGPYNEQFF.

The chain has TRBV6-5 and TRBJ1-2; tentative D call: TRBD1 (6 bases). Germline V lookup: CDR1 MNHEY, CDR2 SVGAGI. CDR3 size: 13 residues. With 2 bases removed from V and 7 bases from J, the gap between germline ends came to 11 bases. This CDR3 is CASSYGGFGGYTF. In DNA, the CDR3 is TGTGCCAGCAGTTACGGGGGCTTTGGTGGCTACACCTTC.

This clone was seen just once. The gene calls are TRBV3-1 (or the pseudogene TRBV3-2) and TRBJ2-1, with 7 bases aligning to TRBD1. After removal of 0 bases from V and 12 bases from J, the junction contained 2 bases not matched to a gene. The CDR3 contains 12 residues. Germline V gene lookup returns CDR1 LGHDT and CDR2 YNNKEL (reference sequence). The DNA of the CDR3 is TGTGCCAGCAGCCAAGACTGGACAGGGCAGTTCTTC. This codes for CASSQDWTGQFF.

This clone appeared a single time. The chain carries TRBV29-1 and TRBJ2-1, with 10 nucleotides matching TRBD2. From germline, CDR1 is SQVTM and CDR2 ANQGSEA. CDR3 length equals 14 residues. The junction had 11 bases not matched to a gene; V was cut back by 6 bases and J by 9 bases. The CDR3 DNA sequence: TGCAGCGTCAAAAGCGGGGGGGCGTCAAGTGAGCAGTTCTTC. Protein: CSVKSGGASSEQFF.

Note on this clone: Other DNA sequences within the sample encode an identical CDR3. The CDR3 sequence: CASSLGTGGGYTF. For the CDR3, the DNA is TGCGCCAGCAGCTTAGGGACAGGGGGCGGCTACACCTTC. The chain employs TRBV5-1 and TRBJ1-2, with 12 bases matching TRBD1. The V segment lost 2 bases and the J segment 8 bases; nucleotides outside the gene matches: 1. The CDR3 sequence is 13 residues long. Germline lookup yields CDR1 SGHRS and CDR2 YFSETQ.

This clone appeared once. The chain uses TRBV6-6 and TRBJ1-4; a weak D match, TRBD1 (6 bases). The CDR3 has 14 residues. V lost 7 bases, J lost 6 bases, and 15 bases lay in between. Looked up from germline, CDR1 is MNHNY and CDR2 is SVGAGI (reference sequence). In DNA form, the CDR3 reads TGTGCCAGCAATTCGGGGGGGGGCCATGAAAAACTGTTTTTT. Protein product: CASNSGGGHEKLFF.

The chain recombines TRBV5-1 with TRBJ1-6, with 8 bases that match TRBD1. The V segment lost 1 base and the J segment 6 bases; nucleotides outside the gene matches: 9. Germline-derived CDR1 and CDR2 are SGHRS and YFSETQ. The CDR3 runs 17 residues. The CDR3 DNA reads as TGCGCCAGCAGCTTGACCGGACAGGGTTTCAGTAATTCACCCCTCCACTTT. Amino acids: CASSLTGQGFSNSPLHF.

The chain uses TRBV19 and TRBJ2-3; TRBD1 aligns across 9 bases. V shed 3 bases, J shed 0 bases, and the junction held 1 base outside the gene matches. The CDR3 is 15 residues long. CDR1 LNHDA and CDR2 SQIVND come from the germline V gene (reference sequence). The CDR3, as DNA: TGTGCCAGTAGTATGGGGACAGGGAGCACAGATACGCAGTATTTT. The encoded protein is CASSMGTGSTDTQYF.

The rearrangement joins TRBV10-3 to TRBJ2-1; TRBD2 might be the D (6 bases). The CDR3 is made up of 14 amino acids. With 7 bases removed from V and 0 bases from J, the gap between germline ends came to 10 bases. Per the germline V gene, CDR1 is ENHRY and CDR2 is SYGVKD. The CDR3 DNA is TGTGCCATCAACCCCGGGGGCTCCTACAATGAGCAGTTCTTC. It yields the protein CAINPGGSYNEQFF.

The chain carries TRBV19 and TRBJ1-1; 10 bases are shared with TRBD1. Per the germline V gene, CDR1 is LNHDA and CDR2 is SQIVND (reference sequence). The V and J ends lost 7 bases and 4 bases, in that order; junction bases with no gene match: 3. This CDR3 is built from 13 residues. CDR3 residues: CASMWTGGTEAFF. The DNA of the CDR3 is TGTGCCAGTATGTGGACAGGGGGCACTGAAGCTTTCTTT.

The chain carries TRBV19 and TRBJ1-1; D may be TRBD1 (6 bases). The CDR3 runs 15 residues. From germline, CDR1 is LNHDA and CDR2 SQIVND (reference sequence). The V end was cut by 11 bases, the J end by 0 bases, with 19 bases between. CDR3 amino acids: CASYAGAKMNTEAFF. The DNA for the CDR3 is TGTGCCTCCTACGCGGGGGCGAAAATGAACACTGAAGCTTTCTTT.

This clone was recorded once. This chain uses TRBV5-1 with TRBJ2-2; 9 positions agree with TRBD1. The germline CDR1 and CDR2 sequences are SGHRS and YFSETQ. The CDR3 spans 15 residues. V lost 4 bases and J lost 5; bases outside the gene matches: 6. As DNA, the CDR3 is TGCGCCAGCAGCCCTGGGACAGGGAGGACCGGGGAGCTGTTTTTT. It specifies CASSPGTGRTGELFF.

The rearrangement links TRBV20-1 to TRBJ1-1; D is ambiguous. From germline, CDR1 is DFQATT and CDR2 SNEGSKA (reference sequence). The ends were cut back, 7 bases at V and 4 bases at J, with 10 bases in the middle. There are 11 residues in the CDR3. CDR3 sequence: CSVYPGTEAFF. The CDR3 bases are TGCAGTGTCTATCCGGGCACTGAAGCTTTCTTT.

The chain links TRBV30 to TRBJ1-6; D perhaps matches TRBD1 (6 bases). Between the trimmed V and J ends, which lost 4 bases and 10 bases, there was a span of 14 bases. The CDR3 length is 13 residues. Germline CDR1 and CDR2: GTSNPN and SVGIG (reference sequence). CDR3 bases: TGTGCCTGGACCCCCGTAGGGGGATCACCCCTCCACTTT. Translated, it gives CAWTPVGGSPLHF.

V is TRBV27 and J is TRBJ1-1; D might be TRBD1 (5 bases). V was clipped by 1 base and J by 1 base, with 10 bases between them. This CDR3 spans 15 amino acids. Germline assignment: CDR1 MNHEY and CDR2 SMNVEV (reference sequence). The CDR3 DNA reads TGTGCCAGCAGTTTATGGTTGGGGGGGAACACTGAAGCTTTCTTT. It translates to CASSLWLGGNTEAFF.

This clone occurred once. This rearrangement joins TRBV29-1 to TRBJ1-5; D is ambiguous. CDR3 length equals 14 residues. The germline gives CDR1 SQVTM, CDR2 ANQGSEA. Trimming pared 6 bases from V and 5 bases from J, leaving 17 bases between. CDR3 sequence: CSVATQSEDQPQHF. CDR3 nucleotides: TGCAGCGTCGCTACTCAGAGTGAGGATCAGCCCCAGCATTTT.

This rearrangement joins TRBV10-3 to TRBJ2-1, with TRBD2 as a possible D gene (5 bases). The CDR3 totals 14 residues. The V end lost 6 bases, the J end lost 5 bases, and 14 bases lay between the germline ends. CDR1 is ENHRY and CDR2 is SYGVKD in the germline V gene. DNA of the CDR3: TGTGCCATCAGAGGACTCATAACTAACAATGAGCAGTTCTTC. Translation: CAIRGLITNNEQFF.

The rearrangement uses TRBV27 and TRBJ1-1, with D unclear. V gave up 2 bases and J gave up 0 bases, with 7 bases separating them. The germline V gene has CDR1 MNHEY and CDR2 SMNVEV (reference sequence). The CDR3 sequence is 14 residues long. The CDR3 reads CASSLNGMNTEAFF. Here the CDR3 DNA reads TGTGCCAGCAGTTTAAACGGGATGAACACTGAAGCTTTCTTT.

The chain has TRBV6-1 and TRBJ1-5; D might be TRBD1 (6 bases). Trimming removed 2 bases at V and 2 bases at J, with 13 bases between. Per the germline V gene, CDR1 is MNHNS and CDR2 is SASEGT. This CDR3 is built from 16 residues. The CDR3, as DNA: TGTGCCAGCAGTGAAAGGGGGATGATCGGCAATCAGCCCCAGCATTTT. This encodes CASSERGMIGNQPQHF.

V and J are TRBV29-1 and TRBJ1-2, with D maybe TRBD1 (6 bases). This CDR3 has 13 amino acids. Germline CDR1 reads SQVTM; CDR2 reads ANQGSEA. V lost 4 bases and J 2 bases, leaving 11 bases between the germline ends. CDR3 in DNA: TGCAGCGTTGTCCCCACAGGGAACTATGGCTACACCTTC. It codes for CSVVPTGNYGYTF.

The CDR3 spells CASSTGFGGVNEKLFF. Written as DNA, the CDR3 is TGTGCCAGTAGTACCGGATTTGGGGGGGTAAATGAAAAACTGTTTTTT. The chain links TRBV19 to TRBJ1-4; D is perhaps TRBD1 (5 bases). Trimming removed 4 bases from V and 5 bases from J, with 17 bases in between. The CDR3 runs 16 residues. CDR1 is LNHDA and CDR2 is SQIVND in the germline V gene (reference sequence).

In nucleotides, the CDR3 is TGTGCCAGCAGCAGGGGCGGGGTTGACGAGCAGTACTTC. Its translation: CASSRGGVDEQYF. This chain connects TRBV3-1 (or the pseudogene TRBV3-2) to TRBJ2-7, with a weak D call TRBD2 (6 bases). This CDR3 contains 13 residues. From germline, CDR1 is LGHDT and CDR2 YNNKEL (reference sequence). V was pared by 5 bases and J by 5 bases, with 13 bases between.